One TCR beta chain is described in this entry. The data belong to a study of blood T cell repertoires in COVID-19. Study background: The origin of the acute and convalescent COVID-19 samples was the United States, Italy and Spain. T cells, B-cell-depleted T cells, or PBMCs supplied cDNA or gDNA.

The CDR3 is 14 amino acids. CDR1 and CDR2 from the germline V gene are SGHTA and FQGNSA. V gave up 2 bases and J gave up 1 base, with 8 bases separating them. The authors' processing: Amplification from reference gene primers served as the basis for estimated nucleated cell counts. Data came from immunoSEQ multiplex PCR; TCRdb stores just in-frame clones and leaves some out. V, J and clone size were drawn from that table, and D and trimming were deduced from the DNA. This table has about 300,000 clones, roughly 90% appearing once. Enrolment of Seattle patients took place during active infection, and they were followed longitudinally.

Sequencing used peripheral blood. V gene TRBV7-2 combines with J gene TRBJ1-2; D possibly corresponds to TRBD1 (6 bases). The sequence derives from a woman aged 25 to 45 with COVID-19, enrolled during active disease. The CDR3 reads CASSLLQGNYGYTF. CDR3 DNA sequence: TGTGCCAGCAGCTTACTACAGGGTAACTATGGCTACACCTTC.